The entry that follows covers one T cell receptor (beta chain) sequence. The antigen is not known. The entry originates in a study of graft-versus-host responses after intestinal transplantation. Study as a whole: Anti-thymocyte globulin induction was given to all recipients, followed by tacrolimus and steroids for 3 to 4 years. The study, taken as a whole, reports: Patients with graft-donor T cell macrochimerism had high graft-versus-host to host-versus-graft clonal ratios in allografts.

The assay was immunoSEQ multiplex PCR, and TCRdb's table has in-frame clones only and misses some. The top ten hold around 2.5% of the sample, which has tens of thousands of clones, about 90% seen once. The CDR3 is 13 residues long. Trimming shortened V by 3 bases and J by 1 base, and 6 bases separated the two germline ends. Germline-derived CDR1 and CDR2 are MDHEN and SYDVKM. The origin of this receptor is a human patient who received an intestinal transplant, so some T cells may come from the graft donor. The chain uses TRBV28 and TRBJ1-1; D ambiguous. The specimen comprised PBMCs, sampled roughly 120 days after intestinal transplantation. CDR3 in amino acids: CASSLGKNTEAFF. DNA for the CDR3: TGTGCCAGCAGTTTGGGCAAGAACACTGAAGCTTTCTTT.